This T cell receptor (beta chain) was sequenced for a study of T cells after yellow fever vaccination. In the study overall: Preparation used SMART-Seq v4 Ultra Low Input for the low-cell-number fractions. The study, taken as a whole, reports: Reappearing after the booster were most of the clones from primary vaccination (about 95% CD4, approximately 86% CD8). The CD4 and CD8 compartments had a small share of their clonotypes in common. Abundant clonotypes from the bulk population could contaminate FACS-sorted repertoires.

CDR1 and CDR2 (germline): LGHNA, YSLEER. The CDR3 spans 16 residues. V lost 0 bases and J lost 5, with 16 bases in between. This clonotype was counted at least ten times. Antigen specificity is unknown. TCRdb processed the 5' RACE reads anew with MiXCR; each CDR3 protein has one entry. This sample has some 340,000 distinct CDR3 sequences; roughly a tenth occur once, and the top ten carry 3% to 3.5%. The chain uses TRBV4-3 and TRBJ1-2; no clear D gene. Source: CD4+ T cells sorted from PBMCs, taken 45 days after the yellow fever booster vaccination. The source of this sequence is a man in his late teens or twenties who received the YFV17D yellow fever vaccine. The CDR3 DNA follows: TGCGCCAGCAGCCAAGATACGCCAGAAAGATTATATGGCTACACCTTC. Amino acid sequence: CASSQDTPERLYGYTF.